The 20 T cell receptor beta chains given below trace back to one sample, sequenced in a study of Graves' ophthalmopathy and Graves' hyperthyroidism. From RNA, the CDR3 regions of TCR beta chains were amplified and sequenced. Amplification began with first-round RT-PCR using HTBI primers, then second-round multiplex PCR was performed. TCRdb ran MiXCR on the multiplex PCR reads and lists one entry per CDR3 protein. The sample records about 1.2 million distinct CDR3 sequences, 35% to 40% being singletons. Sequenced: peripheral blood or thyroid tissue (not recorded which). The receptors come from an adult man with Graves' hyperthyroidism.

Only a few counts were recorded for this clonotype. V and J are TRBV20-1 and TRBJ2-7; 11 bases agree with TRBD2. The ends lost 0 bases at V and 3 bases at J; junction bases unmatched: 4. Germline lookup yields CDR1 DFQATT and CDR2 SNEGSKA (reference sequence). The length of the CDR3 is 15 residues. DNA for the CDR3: TGCAGTGCTAGAGACATAGCGGGAGGGTTCTACGAGCAGTACTTC. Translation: CSARDIAGGFYEQYF.

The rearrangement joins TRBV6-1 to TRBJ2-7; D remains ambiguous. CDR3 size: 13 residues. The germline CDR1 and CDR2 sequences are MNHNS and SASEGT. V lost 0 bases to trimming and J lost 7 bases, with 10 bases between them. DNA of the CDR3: TGTGCCAGCAGTGAAGCTTTGAGATCGGAGCAGTACTTC. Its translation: CASSEALRSEQYF.

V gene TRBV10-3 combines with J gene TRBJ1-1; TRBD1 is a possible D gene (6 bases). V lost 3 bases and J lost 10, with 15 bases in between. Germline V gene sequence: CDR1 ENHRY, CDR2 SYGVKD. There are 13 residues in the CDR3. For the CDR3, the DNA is TGTGCCATCAGTGATGGTATAGCGGGGGCAGCTTTCTTT. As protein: CAISDGIAGAAFF.

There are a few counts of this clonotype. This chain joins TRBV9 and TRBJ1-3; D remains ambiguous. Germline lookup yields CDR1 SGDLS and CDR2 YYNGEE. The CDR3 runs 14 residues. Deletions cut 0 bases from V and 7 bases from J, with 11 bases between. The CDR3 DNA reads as TGTGCCAGCAGCGTAGTTGACGGAGGGAACACCATATATTTT. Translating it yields CASSVVDGGNTIYF.

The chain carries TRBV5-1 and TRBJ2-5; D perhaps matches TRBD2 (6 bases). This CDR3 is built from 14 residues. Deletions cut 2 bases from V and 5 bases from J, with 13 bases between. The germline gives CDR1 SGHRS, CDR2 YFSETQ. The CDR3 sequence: CASSLNSGRETQYF. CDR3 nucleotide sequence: TGCGCCAGCAGCTTAAACTCTGGGAGGGAGACCCAGTACTTC. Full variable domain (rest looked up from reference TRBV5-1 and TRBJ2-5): KAGVTQTPRYLIKTRGQQVTLSCSPISGHRSVSWYQQTPGQGLQFLFEYFSETQRNKGNFPGRFSGRQFSNSRSEMNVSTLELGDSALYLCASSLNSGRETQYFGPGTRLLVL.

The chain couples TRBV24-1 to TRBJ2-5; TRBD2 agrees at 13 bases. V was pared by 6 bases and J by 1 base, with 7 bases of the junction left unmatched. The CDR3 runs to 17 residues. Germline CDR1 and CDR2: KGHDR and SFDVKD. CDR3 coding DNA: TGTGCCACCAGTCGTCCCGGACTAGCGGGGGCCCAAGAGACCCAGTACTTC. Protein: CATSRPGLAGAQETQYF.

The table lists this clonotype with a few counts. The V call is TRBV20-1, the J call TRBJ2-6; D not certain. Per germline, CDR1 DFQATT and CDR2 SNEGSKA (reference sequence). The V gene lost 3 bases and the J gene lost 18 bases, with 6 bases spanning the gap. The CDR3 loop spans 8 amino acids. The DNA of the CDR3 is TGCAGTGCTAGGGTACAGACTTTC. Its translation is CSARVQTF.

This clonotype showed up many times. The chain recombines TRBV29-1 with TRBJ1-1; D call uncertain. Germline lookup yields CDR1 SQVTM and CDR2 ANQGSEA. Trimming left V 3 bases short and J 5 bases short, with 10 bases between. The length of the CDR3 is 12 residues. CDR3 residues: CSVDGDGTEAFF. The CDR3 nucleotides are TGCAGCGTTGATGGGGATGGGACTGAAGCTTTCTTT.

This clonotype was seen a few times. In nucleotides, the CDR3 is TGTGCCATCAGCCGGACAGGGGCGAACGATCAGCCCCAGTACTTC. Protein sequence: CAISRTGANDQPQYF. The V call is TRBV10-3, the J call TRBJ2-5, with 9 bases aligning to TRBD1. The CDR3 length is 15 residues. Trimming at V came to 6 bases and at J to 9 bases, leaving 14 bases not matched to a gene. CDR1 is ENHRY, CDR2 SYGVKD, per germline.

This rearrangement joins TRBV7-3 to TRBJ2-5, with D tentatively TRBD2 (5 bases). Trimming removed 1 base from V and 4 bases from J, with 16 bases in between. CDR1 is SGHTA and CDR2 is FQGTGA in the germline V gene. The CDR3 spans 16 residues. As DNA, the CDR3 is TGTGCCAGCAGCTTAATTGAGGGCCGTCTGACAGAGACCCAGTACTTC. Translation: CASSLIEGRLTETQYF.

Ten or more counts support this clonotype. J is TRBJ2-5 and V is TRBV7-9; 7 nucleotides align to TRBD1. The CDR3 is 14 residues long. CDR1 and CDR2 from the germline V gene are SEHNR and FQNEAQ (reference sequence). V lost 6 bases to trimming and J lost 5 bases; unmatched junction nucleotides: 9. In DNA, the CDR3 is TGTGCCAGCAGACTACAGGGGCAGCAGGAGACCCAGTACTTC. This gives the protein CASRLQGQQETQYF.

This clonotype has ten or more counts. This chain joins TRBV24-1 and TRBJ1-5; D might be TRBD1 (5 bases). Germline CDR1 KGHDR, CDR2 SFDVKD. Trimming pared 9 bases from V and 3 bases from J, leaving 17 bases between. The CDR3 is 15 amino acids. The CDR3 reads CATHSGRGNNQPQHF. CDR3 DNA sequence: TGTGCCACCCATTCAGGGCGAGGGAACAATCAGCCCCAGCATTTT.

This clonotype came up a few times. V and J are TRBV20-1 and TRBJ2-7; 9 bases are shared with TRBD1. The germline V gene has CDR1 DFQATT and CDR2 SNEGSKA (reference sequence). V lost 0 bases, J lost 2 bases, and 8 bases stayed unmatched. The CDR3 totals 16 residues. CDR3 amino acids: CSARDRMGQGTYEQYF. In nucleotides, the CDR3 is TGCAGTGCTAGAGATCGAATGGGACAGGGCACCTACGAGCAGTACTTC.

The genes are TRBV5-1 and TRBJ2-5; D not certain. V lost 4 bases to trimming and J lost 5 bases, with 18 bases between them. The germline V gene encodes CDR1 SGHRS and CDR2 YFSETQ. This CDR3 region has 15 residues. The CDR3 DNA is TGCGCCAGCAGCCCTTGGGCCGACTCCAGGGAGACCCAGTACTTC. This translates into CASSPWADSRETQYF.

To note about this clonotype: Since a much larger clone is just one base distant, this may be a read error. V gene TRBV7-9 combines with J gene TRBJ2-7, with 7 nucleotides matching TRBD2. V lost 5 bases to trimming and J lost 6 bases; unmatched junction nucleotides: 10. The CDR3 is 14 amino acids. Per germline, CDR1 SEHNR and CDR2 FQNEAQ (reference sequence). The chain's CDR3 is CASSRVGREGEQYF. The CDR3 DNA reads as TGTGCCAGCAGCCGCGTAGGCAGGGAGGGCGAGCAGTACTTC.

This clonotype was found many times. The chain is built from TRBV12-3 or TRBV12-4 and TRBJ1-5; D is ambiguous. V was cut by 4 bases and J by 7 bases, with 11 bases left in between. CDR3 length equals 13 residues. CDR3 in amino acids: CASSSRARQPQHF. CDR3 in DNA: TGTGCCAGCAGTTCTAGGGCGAGACAGCCCCAGCATTTT.

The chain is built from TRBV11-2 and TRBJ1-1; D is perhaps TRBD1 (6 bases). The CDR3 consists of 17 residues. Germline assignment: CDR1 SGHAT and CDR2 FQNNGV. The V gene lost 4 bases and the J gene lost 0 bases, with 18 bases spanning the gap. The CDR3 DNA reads TGTGCCAGCAGCTCAGGGGCCGCGTTTACATTGAACACTGAAGCTTTCTTT. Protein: CASSSGAAFTLNTEAFF. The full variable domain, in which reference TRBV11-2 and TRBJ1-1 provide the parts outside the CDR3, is EAGVAQSPRYKIIEKRQSVAFWCNPISGHATLYWYQQILGQGPKLLIQFQNNGVVDDSQLPKDRFSAERLKGVDSTLKIQPAKLEDSAVYLCASSSGAAFTLNTEAFFGQGTRLTVV.

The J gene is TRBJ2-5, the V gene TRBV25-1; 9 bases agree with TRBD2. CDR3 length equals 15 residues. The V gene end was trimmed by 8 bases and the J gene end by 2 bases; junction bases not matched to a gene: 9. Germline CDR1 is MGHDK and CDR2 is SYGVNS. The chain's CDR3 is CASQESSGVQETQYF. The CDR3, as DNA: TGTGCCAGCCAAGAGTCTAGCGGGGTACAAGAGACCCAGTACTTC.

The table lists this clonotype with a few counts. This chain's CDR3 is CASSGMGAVDTGELFF. CDR3 DNA: TGTGCCAGCAGCGGGATGGGGGCGGTTGACACCGGGGAGCTGTTTTTT. The V and J genes are TRBV28 and TRBJ2-2, with D possibly being TRBD1 (6 bases). Per the germline V gene, CDR1 is MDHEN and CDR2 is SYDVKM. Deletions cut 6 bases from V and 3 bases from J, with 17 bases between. This CDR3 is 16 amino acids long.

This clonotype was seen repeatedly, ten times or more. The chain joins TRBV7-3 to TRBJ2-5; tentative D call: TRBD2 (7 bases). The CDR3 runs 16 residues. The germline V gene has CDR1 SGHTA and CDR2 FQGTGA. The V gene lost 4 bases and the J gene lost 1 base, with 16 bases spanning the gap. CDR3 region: CASSSQGGALQETQYF. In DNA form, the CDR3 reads TGTGCCAGCAGCTCCCAAGGGGGGGCCCTCCAAGAGACCCAGTACTTC. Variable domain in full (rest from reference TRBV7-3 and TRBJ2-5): GAGVSQTPSNKVTEKGKYVELRCDPISGHTALYWYRQSLGQGPEFLIYFQGTGAADDSGLPNDRFFAVRPEGSVSTLKIQRTERGDSAVYLCASSSQGGALQETQYFGPGTRLLVL.